Following are 17 T cell receptor beta chains from one sample sequenced in a study of blood T cell repertoires in COVID-19. Assay used: immunoSEQ multiplex PCR; TCRdb lists only in-frame clones, some missing. The table lists 110,000 to 150,000 clones, over 60% of them singletons. Sequenced: peripheral blood. The receptor set was obtained from a man older than 75 with acute or convalescent COVID-19.

This rearrangement joins TRBV4-1 to TRBJ1-1; the D gene is possibly TRBD1 (5 bases). Between the trimmed V and J ends, which lost 0 bases and 1 base, there was a span of 9 bases. Germline CDR1 is MGHRA and CDR2 is YSYEKL. The CDR3 length is 15 residues. The CDR3 DNA follows: TGCGCCAGCAGCCAAGACTCAACAGGGAACACTGAAGCTTTCTTT. Its translation is CASSQDSTGNTEAFF.

Here the CDR3 DNA reads TGTGCCAGCAGCTTGTCCGCGGATCAGCCCCAGCATTTT. Its translation is CASSLSADQPQHF. The chain joins TRBV7-6 to TRBJ1-5, with unresolved D. The germline V gene has CDR1 SGHVS and CDR2 FNYEAQ. The CDR3 spans 13 residues. The germline V and J ends were trimmed by 3 bases and 5 bases, with 8 bases remaining between them.

The rearrangement uses TRBV6-6 and TRBJ1-5; no reliable D call. Germline CDR1 is MNHNY and CDR2 is SVGAGI (reference sequence). This CDR3 spans 15 amino acids. Trimming removed 9 bases from V and 0 bases from J, with 15 bases in between. The CDR3 DNA sequence: TGTGCCAGTCGATTTACTAGGGATAGCAATCAGCCCCAGCATTTT. This sequence encodes CASRFTRDSNQPQHF.

This chain connects TRBV3-1 (or the pseudogene TRBV3-2) to TRBJ1-2; the match to TRBD1 covers 8 bases. The CDR3 loop spans 14 amino acids. Unmatched junction bases numbered 8, after V lost 4 bases and J lost 7 bases. Germline CDR1 reads LGHDT; CDR2 reads YNNKEL (reference sequence). Here the CDR3 DNA reads TGTGCCAGCAGCCCAGACAGGGGATCTTCTGGCTACACCTTC. Encoded protein: CASSPDRGSSGYTF.

The chain links TRBV19 to TRBJ2-7; TRBD2 is a possible D gene (6 bases). CDR1 and CDR2 (germline): LNHDA, SQIVND (reference sequence). Between the trimmed V and J ends, which lost 3 bases and 6 bases, there was a span of 18 bases. This CDR3 comprises 15 residues. The CDR3 bases are TGTGCCAGTAGTATTTCCCACGCACTAGCCAGCGAGCAGTACTTC. Its translation is CASSISHALASEQYF.

A few counts support this clone. This sequence joins TRBV7-2 and TRBJ1-2, with D unclear. The CDR3 totals 12 residues. Trimming shortened V by 5 bases and J by 5 bases, and 9 bases separated the two germline ends. Germline CDR1 SGHTA, CDR2 FQGNSA. The CDR3 sequence: CASSLTQYGYTF. CDR3 in DNA: TGTGCCAGCAGCCTGACACAGTATGGCTACACCTTC.

The rearrangement uses TRBV3-1 (or the pseudogene TRBV3-2) and TRBJ2-1, with 15 bases fitting TRBD2. With 6 bases clipped from V and 4 bases from J, the junction kept 4 bases outside the gene matches. The CDR3 has 16 residues. Germline CDR1 is LGHDT and CDR2 is YNNKEL (reference sequence). CDR3 nucleotide sequence: TGTGCCAGCAGGTGGGGACTAGCGGGGGGATACAATGAGCAGTTCTTC. Its protein product is CASRWGLAGGYNEQFF.

The V gene is TRBV18, the J gene TRBJ1-6; 7 positions agree with TRBD1. V was pared by 3 bases and J by 7 bases, with 9 bases of the junction left unmatched. The germline V gene has CDR1 KGHSH and CDR2 LQKENI. CDR3 length equals 16 residues. CDR3 nucleotide sequence: TGTGCCAGCTCACCCATTGAACAGGGGCCGAATTCACCCCTCCACTTT. This codes for CASSPIEQGPNSPLHF.

The V and J genes are TRBV29-1 and TRBJ2-1; D not certain. CDR3 length equals 13 residues. Germline V gene sequence: CDR1 SQVTM, CDR2 ANQGSEA. The CDR3 protein is CSSGGFSYNEQFF. Written as DNA, the CDR3 is TGCAGTTCCGGCGGATTCTCCTACAATGAGCAGTTCTTC.

This clone was seen a handful of times. CDR3 bases: TGCAGCGTCTCGGACAGGCGCTCTGGAAACACCATATATTTT. Translated, it gives CSVSDRRSGNTIYF. V and J are TRBV29-1 and TRBJ1-3; the match to TRBD1 covers 7 bases. CDR1 and CDR2 from the germline V gene are SQVTM and ANQGSEA. Germline trimming cut 6 bases from V and 0 bases from J; bases unmatched to any gene: 5. The CDR3 consists of 14 residues.

This clone was found once. This rearrangement joins TRBV6-2 or TRBV6-3 to TRBJ2-2; 9 bases map to TRBD1. The V and J ends lost 5 bases and 7 bases, in that order; junction bases with no gene match: 11. Germline CDR1 is MNHEY and CDR2 is SVGEGT. The CDR3 extends over 16 amino acids. The CDR3 loop reads CASSRRTGDFRGELFF. For the CDR3, the DNA is TGTGCCAGCAGTAGAAGGACAGGGGATTTTCGCGGGGAGCTGTTTTTT.

Only a few counts were recorded for this clone. This chain links TRBV7-8 with TRBJ2-1; 12 nucleotides match TRBD2. The V segment lost 3 bases and the J segment 6 bases; nucleotides outside the gene matches: 6. Per germline, CDR1 SGHVS and CDR2 FQNEAQ. This CDR3 comprises 16 residues. In DNA, the CDR3 is TGTGCCAGCAGCTTTCGAACTAGCGGGGGGACCAATGAGCAGTTCTTC. Residues: CASSFRTSGGTNEQFF.

The chain combines TRBV25-1 with TRBJ1-3; unclear D gene. The V gene lost 0 bases and the J gene lost 3 bases, with 12 bases spanning the gap. Looked up from germline, CDR1 is MGHDK and CDR2 is SYGVNS. The CDR3 covers 16 residues. The DNA for the CDR3 is TGTGCCAGCAGTGAATACGCGGCCGGGGATGGAAACACCATATATTTT. As protein: CASSEYAAGDGNTIYF. The whole variable domain, filled in from reference TRBV25-1 and TRBJ1-3, reads EADIYQTPRYLVIGTGKKITLECSQTMGHDKMYWYQQDPGMELHLIHYSYGVNSTEKGDLSSESTVSRIRTEHFPLTLESARPSHTSQYLCASSEYAAGDGNTIYFGEGSWLTVV.

This rearrangement joins TRBV27 to TRBJ1-3; tentatively, D is TRBD1 (5 bases). With 6 bases removed from V and 1 base from J, the gap between germline ends came to 16 bases. The CDR3 extends over 16 amino acids. Germline assignment: CDR1 MNHEY and CDR2 SMNVEV (reference sequence). The CDR3 DNA is TGTGCCAGCAGCTTAAGGCAGGGTCTGTCTGGAAACACCATATATTTT. Translated: CASSLRQGLSGNTIYF.

The rearrangement joins TRBV11-2 to TRBJ2-1, with no clear D. Germline V gene data show CDR1 as SGHAT and CDR2 as FQNNGV. The CDR3 runs 16 residues. Trimming pared 7 bases from V and 0 bases from J, leaving 16 bases between. The CDR3 DNA follows: TGTGCCAGCATCCCCCAGCCTTCTAGCTCCTACAATGAGCAGTTCTTC. This translates into CASIPQPSSSYNEQFF.

This chain uses TRBV5-1 with TRBJ2-3, with D perhaps matching TRBD2 (7 bases). This CDR3 has 16 amino acids. Trimming pared 4 bases from V and 5 bases from J, leaving 20 bases between. Germline V gene data show CDR1 as SGHRS and CDR2 as YFSETQ. CDR3 protein: CASSPDGGGRGDTQYF. CDR3 coding DNA: TGCGCCAGCAGCCCGGATGGGGGGGGCCGGGGAGATACGCAGTATTTT. The full variable domain, rest sourced from reference TRBV5-1 and TRBJ2-3, is KAGVTQTPRYLIKTRGQQVTLSCSPISGHRSVSWYQQTPGQGLQFLFEYFSETQRNKGNFPGRFSGRQFSNSRSEMNVSTLELGDSALYLCASSPDGGGRGDTQYFGPGTRLTVL.

Concerning this clone: At the DNA level, this CDR3 is encoded by other sequences in the same sample as well. The chain is built from TRBV12-3 or TRBV12-4 and TRBJ1-1; TRBD1 matches 9 bases. This CDR3 is built from 12 residues. V trimming: 8 bases; J trimming: 5 bases; junction bases outside the gene matches: 3. Here the CDR3 DNA reads TGTGCCAGCGGACAGGGGAGGACTGAAGCTTTCTTT. Its protein product is CASGQGRTEAFF.